This record concerns one TCR beta chain sequence. This sample is drawn from a study of cytomegalovirus exposure and HLA in healthy donors. The V and J ends lost 3 bases and 0 bases respectively, with 9 bases between them. This CDR3 has 16 amino acids. CDR1 is SNHLY, CDR2 FYNNEI, per germline. In the PCR, 60 Vbeta and 13 Jbeta primers were used. TCRdb's table, derived via immunoSEQ multiplex PCR, lists solely in-frame clones and lacks some. The sample comprises around 59,000 clones, around 83% of which are singletons, and about 1.6% rests with the top ten. The rearrangement joins TRBV2 to TRBJ1-6; D ambiguous. The sequence was collected from a human donor in good health. Material for sequencing was PBMCs. The CDR3 coding sequence is TGTGCCAGCAGTGAGAGGGAGATCTCCTATAATTCACCCCTCCACTTT. Translated: CASSEREISYNSPLHF.